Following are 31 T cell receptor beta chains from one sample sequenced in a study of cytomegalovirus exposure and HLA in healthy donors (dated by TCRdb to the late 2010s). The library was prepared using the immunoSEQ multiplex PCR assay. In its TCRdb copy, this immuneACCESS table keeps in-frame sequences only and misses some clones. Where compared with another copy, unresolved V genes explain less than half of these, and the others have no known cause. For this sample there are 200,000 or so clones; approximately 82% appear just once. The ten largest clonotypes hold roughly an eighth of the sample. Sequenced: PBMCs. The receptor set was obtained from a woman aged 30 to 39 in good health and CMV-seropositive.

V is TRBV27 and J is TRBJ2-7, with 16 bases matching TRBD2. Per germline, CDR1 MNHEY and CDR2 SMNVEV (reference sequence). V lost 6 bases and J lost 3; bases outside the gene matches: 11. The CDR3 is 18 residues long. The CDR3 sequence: CASSRGGGLAGGFYEQYF. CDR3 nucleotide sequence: TGTGCCAGCAGCAGAGGTGGGGGACTAGCGGGAGGGTTCTACGAGCAGTACTTC.

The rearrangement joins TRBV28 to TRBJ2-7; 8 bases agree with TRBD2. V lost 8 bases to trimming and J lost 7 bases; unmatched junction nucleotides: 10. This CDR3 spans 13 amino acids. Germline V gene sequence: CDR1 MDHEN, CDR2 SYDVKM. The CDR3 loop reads CASGRAGAGEQYF. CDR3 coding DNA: TGTGCCAGCGGAAGAGCGGGAGCCGGAGAGCAGTACTTC.

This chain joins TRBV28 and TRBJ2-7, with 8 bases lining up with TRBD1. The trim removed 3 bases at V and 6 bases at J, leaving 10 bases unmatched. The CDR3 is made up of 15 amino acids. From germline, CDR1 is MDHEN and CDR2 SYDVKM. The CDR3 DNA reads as TGTGCCAGCAGTTTTCCCGGGACAGGCCCCACCGAGCAGTACTTC. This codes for CASSFPGTGPTEQYF.

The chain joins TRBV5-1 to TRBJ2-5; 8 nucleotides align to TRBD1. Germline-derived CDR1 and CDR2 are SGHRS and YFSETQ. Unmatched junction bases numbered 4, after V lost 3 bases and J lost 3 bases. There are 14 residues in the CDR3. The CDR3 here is CASSSTTGEETQYF. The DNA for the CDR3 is TGCGCCAGCAGCTCCACGACAGGGGAAGAGACCCAGTACTTC.

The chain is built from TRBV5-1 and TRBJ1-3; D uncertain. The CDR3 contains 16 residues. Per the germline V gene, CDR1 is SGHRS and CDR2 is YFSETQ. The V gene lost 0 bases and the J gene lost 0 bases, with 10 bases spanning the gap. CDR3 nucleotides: TGCGCCAGCAGCTTGGATCCGCCCAGCTCTGGAAACACCATATATTTT. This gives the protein CASSLDPPSSGNTIYF.

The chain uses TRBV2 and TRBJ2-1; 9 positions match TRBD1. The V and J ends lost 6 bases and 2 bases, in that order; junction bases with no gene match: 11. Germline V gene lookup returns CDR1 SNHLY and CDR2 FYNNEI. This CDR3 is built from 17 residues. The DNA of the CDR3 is TGTGCCAGCAGCCACCCAACCGGGACAGGGACCTACAATGAGCAGTTCTTC. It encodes CASSHPTGTGTYNEQFF.

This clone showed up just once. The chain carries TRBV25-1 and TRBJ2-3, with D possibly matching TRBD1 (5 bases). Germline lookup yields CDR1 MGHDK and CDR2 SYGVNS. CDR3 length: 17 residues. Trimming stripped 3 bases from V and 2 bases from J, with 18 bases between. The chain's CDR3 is CASSDSDRPTLTDTQYF. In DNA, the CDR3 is TGTGCCAGCAGTGATTCCGACAGACCCACACTCACAGATACGCAGTATTTT.

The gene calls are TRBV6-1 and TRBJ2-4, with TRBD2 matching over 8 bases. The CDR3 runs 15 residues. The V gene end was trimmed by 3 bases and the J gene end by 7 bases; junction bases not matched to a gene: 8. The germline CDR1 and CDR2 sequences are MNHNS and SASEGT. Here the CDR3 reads CASSEFAGGANIQYF. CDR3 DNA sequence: TGTGCCAGCAGTGAGTTCGCGGGGGGAGCCAACATTCAGTACTTC.

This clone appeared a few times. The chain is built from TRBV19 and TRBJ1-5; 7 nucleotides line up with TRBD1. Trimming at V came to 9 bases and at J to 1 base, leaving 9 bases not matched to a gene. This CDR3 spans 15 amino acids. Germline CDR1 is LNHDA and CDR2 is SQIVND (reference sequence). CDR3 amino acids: CASADRVWSNQPQHF. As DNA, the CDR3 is TGTGCCAGCGCCGACAGGGTGTGGAGCAATCAGCCCCAGCATTTT.

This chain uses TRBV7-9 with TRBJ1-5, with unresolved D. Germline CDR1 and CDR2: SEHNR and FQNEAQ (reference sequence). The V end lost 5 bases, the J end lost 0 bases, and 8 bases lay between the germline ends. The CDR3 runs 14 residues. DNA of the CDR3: TGTGCCAGCAGCCCCGGGTCTAGCAATCAGCCCCAGCATTTT. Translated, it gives CASSPGSSNQPQHF.

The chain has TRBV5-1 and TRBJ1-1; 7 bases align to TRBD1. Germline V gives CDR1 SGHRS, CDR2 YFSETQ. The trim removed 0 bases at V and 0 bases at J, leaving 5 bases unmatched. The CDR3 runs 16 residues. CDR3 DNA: TGCGCCAGCAGCTTGGCCCTGGGACAGTTGAACACTGAAGCTTTCTTT. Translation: CASSLALGQLNTEAFF.

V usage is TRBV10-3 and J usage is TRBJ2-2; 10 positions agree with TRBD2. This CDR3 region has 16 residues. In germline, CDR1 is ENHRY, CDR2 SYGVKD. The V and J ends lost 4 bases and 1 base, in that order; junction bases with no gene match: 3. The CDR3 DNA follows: TGTGCCATCAGTGCTATAGCGGGAGGGAACACCGGGGAGCTGTTTTTT. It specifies CAISAIAGGNTGELFF.

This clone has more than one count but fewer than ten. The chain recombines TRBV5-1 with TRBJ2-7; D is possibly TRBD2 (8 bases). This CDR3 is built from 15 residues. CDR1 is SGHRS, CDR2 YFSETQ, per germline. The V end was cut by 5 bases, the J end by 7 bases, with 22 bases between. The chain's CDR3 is CASRPGGGARLEQYF. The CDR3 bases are TGCGCCAGCAGACCGGGAGGGGGCGCAAGACTTGAGCAGTACTTC.

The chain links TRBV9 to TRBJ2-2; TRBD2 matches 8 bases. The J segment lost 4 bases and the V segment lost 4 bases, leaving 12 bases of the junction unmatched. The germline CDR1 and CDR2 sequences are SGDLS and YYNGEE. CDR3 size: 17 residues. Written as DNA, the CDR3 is TGTGCCAGCAGCTCGGTCGCGGGAGGTCCAATCACCGGGGAGCTGTTTTTT. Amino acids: CASSSVAGGPITGELFF.

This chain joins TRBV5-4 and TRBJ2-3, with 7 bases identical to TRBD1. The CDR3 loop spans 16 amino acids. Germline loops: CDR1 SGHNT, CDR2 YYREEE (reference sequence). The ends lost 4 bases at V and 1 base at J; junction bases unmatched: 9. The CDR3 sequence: CASSPPGTAGTDTQYF. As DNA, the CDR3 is TGTGCCAGCAGCCCCCCGGGGACAGCAGGCACAGATACGCAGTATTTT.

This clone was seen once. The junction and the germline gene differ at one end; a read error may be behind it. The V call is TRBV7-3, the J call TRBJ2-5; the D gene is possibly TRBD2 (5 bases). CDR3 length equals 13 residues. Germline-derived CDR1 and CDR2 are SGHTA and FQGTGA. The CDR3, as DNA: TGTGCCAGCAGCATAACTAGAGAAGAGACCCAGTACTTC. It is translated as CASSITREETQYF.

DNA of the CDR3: TGTGCCAGCAGCCGCGCGGGAGCCCGCTCCTACGAGCAGTACTTC. Amino acid sequence: CASSRAGARSYEQYF. The chain joins TRBV7-9 to TRBJ2-7, with TRBD2 matching over 7 bases. V was clipped by 5 bases and J by 0 bases; unmatched bases: 7. Germline V CDR1 and CDR2: SEHNR, FQNEAQ (reference sequence). The CDR3 length is 15 residues.

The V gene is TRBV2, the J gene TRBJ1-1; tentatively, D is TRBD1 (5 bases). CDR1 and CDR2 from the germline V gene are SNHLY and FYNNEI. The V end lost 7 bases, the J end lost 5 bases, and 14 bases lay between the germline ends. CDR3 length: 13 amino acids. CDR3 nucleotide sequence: TGTGCCAGCATGGGGGGGGTAGGGACTGAAGCTTTCTTT. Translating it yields CASMGGVGTEAFF.

The CDR3 nucleotides are TGTGCCAGCAGCTCCGGGGACTTCTATGGCTACACCTTC. Translated, it gives CASSSGDFYGYTF. The chain recombines TRBV7-8 with TRBJ1-2; D may be TRBD1 (5 bases). Trimming shortened V by 4 bases and J by 4 bases, and 10 bases separated the two germline ends. Germline assignment: CDR1 SGHVS and CDR2 FQNEAQ. The CDR3 is 13 residues long.

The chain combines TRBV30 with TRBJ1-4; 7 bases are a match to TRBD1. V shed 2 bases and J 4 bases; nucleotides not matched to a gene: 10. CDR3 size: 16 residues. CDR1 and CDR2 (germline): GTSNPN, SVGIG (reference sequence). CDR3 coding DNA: TGTGCCTGGAGTAGAGGGGGACAGCTGTTTAATGAAAAACTGTTTTTT. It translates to CAWSRGGQLFNEKLFF.

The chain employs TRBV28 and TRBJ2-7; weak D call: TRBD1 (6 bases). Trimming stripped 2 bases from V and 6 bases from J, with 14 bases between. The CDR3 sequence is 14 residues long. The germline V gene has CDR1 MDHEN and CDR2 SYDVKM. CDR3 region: CASSLTGYGSEQYF. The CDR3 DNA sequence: TGTGCCAGCAGTTTAACAGGGTACGGCTCCGAGCAGTACTTC.

The CDR3 bases are TGTGCCAGCACCGCGATAACAGGAACCAAAAACATTCAGTACTTC. It codes for CASTAITGTKNIQYF. This chain connects TRBV28 to TRBJ2-4; tentatively, D is TRBD1 (5 bases). The germline V and J ends were trimmed by 7 bases and 2 bases, with 15 bases remaining between them. The germline V gene encodes CDR1 MDHEN and CDR2 SYDVKM. The CDR3 runs 15 residues.

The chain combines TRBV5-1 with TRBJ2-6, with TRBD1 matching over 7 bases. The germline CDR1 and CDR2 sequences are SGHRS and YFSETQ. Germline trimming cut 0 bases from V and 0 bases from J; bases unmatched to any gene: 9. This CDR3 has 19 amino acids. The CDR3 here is CASSLGFLAGGSGANVLTF. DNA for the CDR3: TGCGCCAGCAGCTTGGGTTTTCTGGCAGGGGGCTCTGGGGCCAACGTCCTGACTTTC. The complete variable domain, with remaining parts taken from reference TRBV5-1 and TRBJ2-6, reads KAGVTQTPRYLIKTRGQQVTLSCSPISGHRSVSWYQQTPGQGLQFLFEYFSETQRNKGNFPGRFSGRQFSNSRSEMNVSTLELGDSALYLCASSLGFLAGGSGANVLTFGAGSRLTVL.

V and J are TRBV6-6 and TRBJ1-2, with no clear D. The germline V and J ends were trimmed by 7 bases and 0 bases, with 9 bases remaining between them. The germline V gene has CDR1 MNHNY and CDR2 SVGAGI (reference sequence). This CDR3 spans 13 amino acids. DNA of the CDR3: TGTGCCAGCAATTGGCCCTCTAACTATGGCTACACCTTC. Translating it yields CASNWPSNYGYTF.

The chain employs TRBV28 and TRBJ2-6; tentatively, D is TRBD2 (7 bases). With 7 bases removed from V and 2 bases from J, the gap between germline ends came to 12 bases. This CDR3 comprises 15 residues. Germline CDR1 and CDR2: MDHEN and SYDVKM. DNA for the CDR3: TGTGCCAGCACCGAGGGGGGGACTGGGGCCAACGTCCTGACTTTC. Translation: CASTEGGTGANVLTF.

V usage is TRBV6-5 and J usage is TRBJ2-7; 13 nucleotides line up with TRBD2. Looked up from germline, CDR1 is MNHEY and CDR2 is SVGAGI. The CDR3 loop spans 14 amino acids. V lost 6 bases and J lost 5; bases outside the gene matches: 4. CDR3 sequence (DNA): TGTGCCAGCAGAACCGGACTAGCGGGAGACGAGCAGTACTTC. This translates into CASRTGLAGDEQYF.

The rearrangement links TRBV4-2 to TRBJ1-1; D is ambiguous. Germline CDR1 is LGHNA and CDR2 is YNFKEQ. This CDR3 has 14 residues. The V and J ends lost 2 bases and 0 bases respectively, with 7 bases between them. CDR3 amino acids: CASSQSGVNTEAFF. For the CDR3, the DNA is TGTGCCAGCAGCCAATCCGGGGTGAACACTGAAGCTTTCTTT.

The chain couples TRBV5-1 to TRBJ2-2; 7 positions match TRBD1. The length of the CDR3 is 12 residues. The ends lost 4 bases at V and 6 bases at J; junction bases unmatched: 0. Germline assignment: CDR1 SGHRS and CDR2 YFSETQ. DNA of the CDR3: TGCGCCAGCAGCCAGGGGGCCGGGGAGCTGTTTTTT. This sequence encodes CASSQGAGELFF.

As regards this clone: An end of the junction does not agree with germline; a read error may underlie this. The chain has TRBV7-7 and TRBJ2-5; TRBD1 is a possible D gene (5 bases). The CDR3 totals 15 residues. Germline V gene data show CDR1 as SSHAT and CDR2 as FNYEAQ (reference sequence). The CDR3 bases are TGTGCTAGCAGCTTACAGAACCTAGGGGTGGAGACCCAGTACTTC. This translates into CASSLQNLGVETQYF. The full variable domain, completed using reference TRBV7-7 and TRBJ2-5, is GAGVSQSPRYKVTKRGQDVTLRCDPISSHATLYWYQQALGQGPEFLTYFNYEAQPDKSGLPSDRFSAERPEGSISTLTIQRTEQRDSAMYRCASSLQNLGVETQYFGPGTRLLVL.

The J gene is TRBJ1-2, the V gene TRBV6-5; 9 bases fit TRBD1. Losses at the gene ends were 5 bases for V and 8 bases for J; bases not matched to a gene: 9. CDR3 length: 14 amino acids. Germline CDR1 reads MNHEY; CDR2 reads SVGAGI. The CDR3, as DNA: TGTGCCAGCAGTCCCGGGACAGGGAGACACGGCTACACCTTC. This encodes CASSPGTGRHGYTF.

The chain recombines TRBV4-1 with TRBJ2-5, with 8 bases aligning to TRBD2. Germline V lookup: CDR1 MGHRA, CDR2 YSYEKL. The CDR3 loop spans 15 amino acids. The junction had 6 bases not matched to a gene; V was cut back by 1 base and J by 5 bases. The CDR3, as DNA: TGCGCCAGCAGCCAAGCGGGGGGGGCTGGGGAGACCCAGTACTTC. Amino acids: CASSQAGGAGETQYF.